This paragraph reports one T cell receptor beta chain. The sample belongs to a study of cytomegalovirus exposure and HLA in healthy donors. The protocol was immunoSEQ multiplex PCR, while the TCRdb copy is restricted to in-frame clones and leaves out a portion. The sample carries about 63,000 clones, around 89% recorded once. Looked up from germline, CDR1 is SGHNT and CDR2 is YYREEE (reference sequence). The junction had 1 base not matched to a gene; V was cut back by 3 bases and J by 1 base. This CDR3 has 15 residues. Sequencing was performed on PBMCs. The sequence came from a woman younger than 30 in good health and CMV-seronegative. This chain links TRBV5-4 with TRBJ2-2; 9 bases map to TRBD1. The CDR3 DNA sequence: TGTGCCAGCAGCTCGGGACAGGGGAACACCGGGGAGCTGTTTTTT. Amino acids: CASSSGQGNTGELFF.